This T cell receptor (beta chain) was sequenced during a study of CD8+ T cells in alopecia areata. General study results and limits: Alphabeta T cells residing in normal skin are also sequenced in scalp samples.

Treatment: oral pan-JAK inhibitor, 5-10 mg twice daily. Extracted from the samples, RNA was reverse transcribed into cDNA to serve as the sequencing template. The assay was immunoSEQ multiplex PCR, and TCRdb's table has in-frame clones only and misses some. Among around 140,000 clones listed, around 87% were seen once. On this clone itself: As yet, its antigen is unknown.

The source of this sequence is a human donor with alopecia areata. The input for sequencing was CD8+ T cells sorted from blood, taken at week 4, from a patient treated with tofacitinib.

The CDR3 here is CASSPRWERSNEQFF. The CDR3 region has the DNA TGTGCCAGCAGCCCGCGCTGGGAGCGGTCCAATGAGCAGTTCTTC. V gene TRBV7-9 combines with J gene TRBJ2-1; D possibly corresponds to TRBD2 (5 bases). V lost 5 bases and J lost 6, with 17 bases in between. The CDR3 runs to 15 residues. Germline V gives CDR1 SEHNR, CDR2 FQNEAQ (reference sequence).